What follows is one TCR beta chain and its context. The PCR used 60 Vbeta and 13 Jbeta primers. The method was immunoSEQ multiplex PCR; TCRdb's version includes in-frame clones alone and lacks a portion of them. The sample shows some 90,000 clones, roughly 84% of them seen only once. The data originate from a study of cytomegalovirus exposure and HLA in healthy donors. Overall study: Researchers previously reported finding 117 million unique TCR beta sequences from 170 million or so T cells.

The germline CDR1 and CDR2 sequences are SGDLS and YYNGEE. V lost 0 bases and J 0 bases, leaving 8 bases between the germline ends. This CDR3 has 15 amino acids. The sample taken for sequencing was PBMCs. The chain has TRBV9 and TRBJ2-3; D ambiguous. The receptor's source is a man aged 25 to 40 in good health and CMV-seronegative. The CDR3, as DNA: TGTGCCAGCAGCGTAGGGTCGACTAGCACAGATACGCAGTATTTT. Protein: CASSVGSTSTDTQYF.